The rows below give T cell receptor beta chains drawn from one sample of a study of T cells after yellow fever vaccination. A single record per CDR3 protein comes from TCRdb applying MiXCR to the 5' RACE reads. Among hundreds of thousands of distinct CDR3 sequences listed, over 4.5% were seen once. The specimen comprised CD4+ T cells sorted from PBMCs, sampled on the day of the yellow fever booster vaccination. These TCRs come from a young man who received the YFV17D yellow fever vaccine. Both conserved end residues are part of each CDR3. The D gene is left open where the match is weak. Only some rows state a clone size, as once, few, many or a class for expanded clones.

cdr3_nt | cdr3_aa | d_call | j_call | v_call | clone_size
TGCAGTGCTAGAGAGATGGGCAATCAGCCCCAGCATTTT | CSAREMGNQPQHF | NA | TRBJ1-5 | TRBV20-1 | many
TGTGCCAGCAGCTTGGGGACAGTCCCTAAAGGCTACACCTTC | CASSLGTVPKGYTF | NA | TRBJ1-2 | TRBV5-5 | few
TGTGCCAGCAGCTTAGACAGGGGTCTTACACCCCTCCACTTT | CASSLDRGLTPLHF | TRBD1 | TRBJ1-6 | TRBV7-2 | few
TGTGCCAGCAGCTTACCAGTGACAGATACGCAGTATTTT | CASSLPVTDTQYF | NA | TRBJ2-3 | TRBV11-2 | many
TGTGCCAGCAGCCGGCTTACTTTGAGGGGAGCTTTCTTT | CASSRLTLRGAFF | NA | TRBJ1-1 | TRBV12-3/TRBV12-4 | NA
TGCGCCAGCAGCCAAGATTTGCCGATAGCGACAGTAGTCGGCTATGGCTACACCTTC | CASSQDLPIATVVGYGYTF | NA | TRBJ1-2 | TRBV4-3 | many
TGTGCCAGCAGTTATCATCCTAACTATGGCTACACCTTC | CASSYHPNYGYTF | NA | TRBJ1-2 | TRBV6-2/TRBV6-3 | few
TGTGCCAGCAGCCTGTGGGGCGGGGCCCCATACAATGAGCAGTTCTTC | CASSLWGGAPYNEQFF | NA | TRBJ2-1 | TRBV7-9 | few
TGCAGTGCTAGTGGGGCATATACGCAGTATTTT | CSASGAYTQYF | NA | TRBJ2-3 | TRBV20-1 | many
TGTGCCAGCAGCACCCGGGGGGGCTTGTATTTT | CASSTRGGLYF | TRBD2 | TRBJ2-3 | TRBV7-2 | few
TGTGCCAGCAAGCGCGCGAGGACAGGGTTCTACGAGCAGTACTTC | CASKRARTGFYEQYF | TRBD1 | TRBJ2-7 | TRBV27 | NA
TGTGCCACCAGCAGAGCAGGGCTGAACACTGAAGCTTTCTTT | CATSRAGLNTEAFF | NA | TRBJ1-1 | TRBV15 | NA
TGTGCCATCAGTGCTCCCCCCAGGACCTACGAGCAGTACTTC | CAISAPPRTYEQYF | NA | TRBJ2-7 | TRBV10-3 | NA
TGCGCCAGCTCCCGACTTACGGGGGGGTATGAGCAGTTCTTC | CASSRLTGGYEQFF | TRBD2 | TRBJ2-1 | TRBV10-1 | NA
TGCGCCAGCAGCTCGGGACTTTTCACAGATACGCAGTATTTT | CASSSGLFTDTQYF | NA | TRBJ2-3 | TRBV5-1 | few
TGTGCCAGCAGCCCCGCCCCGAGGAAATCCCTCCACTTT | CASSPAPRKSLHF | NA | TRBJ1-6 | TRBV28 | NA
TGTGCCAGCAGCCCTCAGGGGGCTGGAAACACCATATATTTT | CASSPQGAGNTIYF | TRBD1 | TRBJ1-3 | TRBV7-2 | few
TGCAGTGCTAGAGATCCCGGGGGTCACGAGCAGTACTTC | CSARDPGGHEQYF | NA | TRBJ2-7 | TRBV20-1 | NA
TGTGCCAGCAGCGCATCAGGATTAGGATCACCCCTCCACTTT | CASSASGLGSPLHF | NA | TRBJ1-6 | TRBV7-3 | many
TGTGCCAGCAGCTTAGTCGCAAACAATGAGCAGTTCTTC | CASSLVANNEQFF | NA | TRBJ2-1 | TRBV7-2 | few
TGTGCCACCACCCTAGCCCCCGCGGGTCCCTCCTACAATGAGCAGTTCTTC | CATTLAPAGPSYNEQFF | NA | TRBJ2-1 | TRBV15 | many
TGTGCCAGCAGCCGACGGGACAGCTTTAATGAGCAGTTCTTC | CASSRRDSFNEQFF | TRBD1 | TRBJ2-1 | TRBV3-1 | NA
TGTGCTAGCAGGCCACTAGCATCGGCCGGGGAGCTGTTTTTT | CASRPLASAGELFF | NA | TRBJ2-2 | TRBV7-7 | NA
TGTGCCAGCAGCTTAGTTTTGGACACTGAAGCTTTCTTT | CASSLVLDTEAFF | NA | TRBJ1-1 | TRBV7-2 | many
TGTGCCAGCAGCGGATCCACAGGGTTCGATGGCTACACCTTC | CASSGSTGFDGYTF | NA | TRBJ1-2 | TRBV9 | many
TGTGCCAGCATCCCACTCGGGCTCCAAGAGACCCAGTACTTC | CASIPLGLQETQYF | NA | TRBJ2-5 | TRBV6-5 | few
TGTGCCAGCAGCACAGGGGGTCGTGGCTACACCTTC | CASSTGGRGYTF | TRBD1 | TRBJ1-2 | TRBV7-2 | few
TGCGCCAGCAGCTTCGCTACAGGGTCGGGAACTGAAGCTTTCTTT | CASSFATGSGTEAFF | NA | TRBJ1-1 | TRBV5-1 | few
TGCGCCAGCAGCTTGTTTTTGGACCCCGGGGAGCTGTTTTTT | CASSLFLDPGELFF | NA | TRBJ2-2 | TRBV5-1 | many
TGTGCCAGCAGCTTAGGGCACAGGGGGCTAGGTCAGCCCCAGCATTTT | CASSLGHRGLGQPQHF | TRBD1 | TRBJ1-5 | TRBV7-2 | many
TGTGCCGGGGGGGGCATCACAGATACGCAGTATTTT | CAGGGITDTQYF | NA | TRBJ2-3 | TRBV2 | NA
TGTGCCAGCAGCTTAGAAGGGGCCCGAACCTACAATGAGCAGTTCTTC | CASSLEGARTYNEQFF | NA | TRBJ2-1 | TRBV7-2 | many
TGTGCCAGCAGTACTCAGGGCGAGACTGAAGCTTTCTTT | CASSTQGETEAFF | NA | TRBJ1-1 | TRBV7-2 | many
TGTGCCAGCAGCATCTCCCTCACTGAAGCTTTCTTT | CASSISLTEAFF | NA | TRBJ1-1 | TRBV11-2 | NA
TGTGCCAGCACCTTTCAGGGGGCAATCACCGGGGAGCTGTTTTTT | CASTFQGAITGELFF | TRBD1 | TRBJ2-2 | TRBV2 | few
TGCGCCAGCAGCTTGACAGTGCCCCTAACAGATACGCAGTATTTT | CASSLTVPLTDTQYF | NA | TRBJ2-3 | TRBV5-1 | many
TGTGCCAGCAGCTTTACCTCGACAGGCCCAAATCAGCCCCAGCATTTT | CASSFTSTGPNQPQHF | NA | TRBJ1-5 | TRBV5-5 | few
TGCGCCAGCAGCCAAGGGATACAGGGGTGGCGCACAGATACGCAGTATTTT | CASSQGIQGWRTDTQYF | TRBD1 | TRBJ2-3 | TRBV4-3 | many
TGTGCCAGCAGCCCTAGCGGGGGGAACACAGATACGCAGTATTTT | CASSPSGGNTDTQYF | TRBD2 | TRBJ2-3 | TRBV28 | many
TGTGCCAGCAGTCACTCAGTGGTCAGGAGGAATCAGCCCCAGCATTTT | CASSHSVVRRNQPQHF | NA | TRBJ1-5 | TRBV13 | few
TGCGCCAGCAGCTTGGGGGGCGTCACGGCGACTAATGAAAAACTGTTTTTT | CASSLGGVTATNEKLFF | NA | TRBJ1-4 | TRBV5-1 | few
TGTGCCAGCAGTTCGATAAGCTCCTACAATGAGCAGTTCTTC | CASSSISSYNEQFF | NA | TRBJ2-1 | TRBV27 | NA
TGCGCCAGCAGCCAACCTGGGAGAGATACGCAGTATTTT | CASSQPGRDTQYF | NA | TRBJ2-3 | TRBV4-1 | NA
TGTGCCAGCAGCTTCACAGGGTCAGAGACCCAGTACTTC | CASSFTGSETQYF | NA | TRBJ2-5 | TRBV7-2 | many
TGTGCCAGCAGTTACGGGGCCAGGGGGTTTAACTATGGCTACACCTTC | CASSYGARGFNYGYTF | TRBD1 | TRBJ1-2 | TRBV6-5 | NA